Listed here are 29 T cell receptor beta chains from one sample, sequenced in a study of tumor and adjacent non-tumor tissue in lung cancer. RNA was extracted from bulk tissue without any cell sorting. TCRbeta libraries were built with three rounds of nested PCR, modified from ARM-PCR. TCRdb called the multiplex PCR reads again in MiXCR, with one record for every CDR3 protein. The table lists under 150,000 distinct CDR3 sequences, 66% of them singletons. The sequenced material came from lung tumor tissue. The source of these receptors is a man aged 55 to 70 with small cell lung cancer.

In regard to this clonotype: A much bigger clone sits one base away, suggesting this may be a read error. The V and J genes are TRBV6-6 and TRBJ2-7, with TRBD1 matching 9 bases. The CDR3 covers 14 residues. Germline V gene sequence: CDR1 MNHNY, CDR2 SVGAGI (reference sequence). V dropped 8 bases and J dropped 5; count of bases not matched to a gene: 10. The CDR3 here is CASGPVQGADEQYF. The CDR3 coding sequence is TGTGCCAGCGGACCGGTACAGGGGGCTGACGAGCAGTACTTC.

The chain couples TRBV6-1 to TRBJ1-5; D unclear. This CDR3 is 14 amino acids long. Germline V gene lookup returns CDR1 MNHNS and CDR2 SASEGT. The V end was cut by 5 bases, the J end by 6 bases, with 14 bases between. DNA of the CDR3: TGTGCCAGCAGTTTGGATTTCGGAGGTCAGCCCCAGCATTTT. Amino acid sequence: CASSLDFGGQPQHF.

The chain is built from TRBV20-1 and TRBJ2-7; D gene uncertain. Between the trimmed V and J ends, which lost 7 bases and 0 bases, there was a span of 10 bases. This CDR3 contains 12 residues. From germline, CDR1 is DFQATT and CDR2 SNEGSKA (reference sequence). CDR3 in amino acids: CSDVLSSYEQYF. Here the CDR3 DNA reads TGCAGTGACGTGTTGAGCTCCTACGAGCAGTACTTC.

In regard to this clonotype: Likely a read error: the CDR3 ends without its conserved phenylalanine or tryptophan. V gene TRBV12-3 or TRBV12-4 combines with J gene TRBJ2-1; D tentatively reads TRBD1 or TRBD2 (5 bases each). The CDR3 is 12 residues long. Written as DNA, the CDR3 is TGTGCTAGCAGTTTAGCCGGGACCCATCAGTTCTCC. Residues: CASSLAGTHQFS.

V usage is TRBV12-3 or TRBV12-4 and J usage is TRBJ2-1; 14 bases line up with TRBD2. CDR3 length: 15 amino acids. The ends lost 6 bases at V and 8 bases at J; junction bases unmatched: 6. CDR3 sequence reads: CASRGRTSGRYEQFF. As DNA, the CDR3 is TGTGCCAGCAGGGGAAGGACTAGCGGGAGGTATGAGCAGTTCTTC.

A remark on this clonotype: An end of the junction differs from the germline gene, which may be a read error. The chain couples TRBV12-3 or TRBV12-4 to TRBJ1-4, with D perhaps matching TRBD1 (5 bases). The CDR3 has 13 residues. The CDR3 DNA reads TGTGCCAGCCGGTATCAGGGCAAAGAAAAACTGTTATTT. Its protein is CASRYQGKEKLLF.

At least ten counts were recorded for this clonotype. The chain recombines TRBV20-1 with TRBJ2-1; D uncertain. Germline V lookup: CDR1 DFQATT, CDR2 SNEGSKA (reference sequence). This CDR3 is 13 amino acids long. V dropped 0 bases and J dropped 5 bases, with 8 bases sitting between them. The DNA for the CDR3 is TGCAGTGCTAGAGACCATAAGAACAATGAGCAGTTCTTC. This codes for CSARDHKNNEQFF.

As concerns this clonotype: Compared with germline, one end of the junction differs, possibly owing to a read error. CDR3 region: CDSSLSRDQSQRF. The CDR3 region has the DNA TGTGACAGTAGCCTCTCTAGAGATCAGTCCCAGCGTTTT. V and J are TRBV4-2 and TRBJ1-5, with no clear D. Germline CDR1 and CDR2: LGHNA and YNFKEQ. This CDR3 contains 13 residues.

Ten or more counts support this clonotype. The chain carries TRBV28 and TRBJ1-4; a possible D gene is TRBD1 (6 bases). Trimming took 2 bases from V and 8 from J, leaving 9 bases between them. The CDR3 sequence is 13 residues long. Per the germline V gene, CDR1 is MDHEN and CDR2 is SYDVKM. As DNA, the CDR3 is TGTGCCAGCAGTTTAGGGGGCCGGGAAAAACTGTTTTTT. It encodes CASSLGGREKLFF.

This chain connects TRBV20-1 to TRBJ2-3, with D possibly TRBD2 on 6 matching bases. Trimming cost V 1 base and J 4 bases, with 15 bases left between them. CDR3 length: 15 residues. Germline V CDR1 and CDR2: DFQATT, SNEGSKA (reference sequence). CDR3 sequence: CSARVPARGADTQYF. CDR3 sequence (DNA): TGCAGTGCTAGAGTTCCGGCCCGCGGGGCAGATACGCAGTATTTT.

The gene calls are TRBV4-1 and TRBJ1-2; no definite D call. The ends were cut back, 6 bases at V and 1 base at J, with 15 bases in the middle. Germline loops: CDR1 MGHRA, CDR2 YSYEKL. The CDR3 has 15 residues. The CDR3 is CASRAGIGFNYGYTF. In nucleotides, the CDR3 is TGCGCCAGCAGGGCCGGGATAGGCTTTAACTATGGCTACACCTTC.

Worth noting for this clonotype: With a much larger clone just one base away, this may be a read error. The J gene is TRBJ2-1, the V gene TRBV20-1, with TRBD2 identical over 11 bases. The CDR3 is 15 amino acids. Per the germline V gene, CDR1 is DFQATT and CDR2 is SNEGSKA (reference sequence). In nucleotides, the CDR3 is TGCAGTGCCCCACTAGCGGGAGACAGGTACAATAAGCAGTTCTTC. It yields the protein CSAPLAGDRYNKQFF.

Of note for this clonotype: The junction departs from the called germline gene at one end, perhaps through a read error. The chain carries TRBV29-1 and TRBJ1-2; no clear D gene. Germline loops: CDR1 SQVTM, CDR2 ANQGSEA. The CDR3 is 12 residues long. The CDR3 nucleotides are TGCAGCGTTGGGTCCCAGACCTATGGCTACGCCTTC. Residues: CSVGSQTYGYAF.

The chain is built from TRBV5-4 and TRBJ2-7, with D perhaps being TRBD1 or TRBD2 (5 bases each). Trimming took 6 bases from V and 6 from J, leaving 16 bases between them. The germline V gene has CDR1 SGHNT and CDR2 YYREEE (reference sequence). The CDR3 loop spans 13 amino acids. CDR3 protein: CASNRDGVGEQYV. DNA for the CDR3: TGTGCCAGCAACCGGGACGGTGTTGGCGAGCAGTACGTC.

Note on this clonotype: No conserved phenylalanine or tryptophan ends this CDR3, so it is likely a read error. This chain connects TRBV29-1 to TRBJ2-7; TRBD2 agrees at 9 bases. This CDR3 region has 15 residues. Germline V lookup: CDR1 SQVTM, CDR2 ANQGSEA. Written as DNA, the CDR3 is TGCATCGTTGGCGGGGTAGCGGGAGAGTCAGACGAGCAGTACCTC. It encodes CIVGGVAGESDEQYL.

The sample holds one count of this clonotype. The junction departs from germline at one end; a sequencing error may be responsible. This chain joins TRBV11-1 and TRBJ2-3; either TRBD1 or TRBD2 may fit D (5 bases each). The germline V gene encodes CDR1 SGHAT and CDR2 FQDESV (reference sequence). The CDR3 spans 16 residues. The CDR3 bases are TGTTCCAGCAGCTTAGGCGTGGGACCTATCACAGATACGCAGTATTTT. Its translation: CSSSLGVGPITDTQYF.

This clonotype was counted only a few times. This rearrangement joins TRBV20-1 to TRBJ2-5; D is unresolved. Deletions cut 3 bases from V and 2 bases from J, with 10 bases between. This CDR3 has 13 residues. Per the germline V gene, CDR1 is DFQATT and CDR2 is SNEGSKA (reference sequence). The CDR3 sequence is CSASHTVQETQYF. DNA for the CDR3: TGCAGTGCTAGTCATACAGTTCAAGAGACCCAGTACTTC.

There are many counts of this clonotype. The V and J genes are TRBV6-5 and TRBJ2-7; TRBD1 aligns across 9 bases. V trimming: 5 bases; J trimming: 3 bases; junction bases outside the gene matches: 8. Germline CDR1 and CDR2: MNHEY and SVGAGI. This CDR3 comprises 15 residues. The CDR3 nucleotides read TGTGCCAGCAGTCCTGACCCGGGACAGGGCTACGAGCAGTACTTC. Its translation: CASSPDPGQGYEQYF.

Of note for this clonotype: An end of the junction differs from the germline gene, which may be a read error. The CDR3 sequence: CIARGPGADREQYF. The CDR3 DNA is TGCATTGCTAGAGGCCCCGGGGCGGATAGGGAGCAGTACTTC. The J gene is TRBJ2-7, the V gene TRBV20-1, with D tentatively TRBD1 or TRBD2 (5 bases each). The CDR3 has 14 amino acids. Germline V CDR1 and CDR2: DFQATT, SNEGSKA (reference sequence).

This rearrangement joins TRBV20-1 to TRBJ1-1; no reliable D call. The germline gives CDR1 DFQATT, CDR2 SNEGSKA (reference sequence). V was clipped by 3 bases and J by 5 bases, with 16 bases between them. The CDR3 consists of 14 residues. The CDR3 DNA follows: TGCAGTGCTAGGGGAGGGAGTAGGCAAACTGAAGCTTTCTTT. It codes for CSARGGSRQTEAFF.

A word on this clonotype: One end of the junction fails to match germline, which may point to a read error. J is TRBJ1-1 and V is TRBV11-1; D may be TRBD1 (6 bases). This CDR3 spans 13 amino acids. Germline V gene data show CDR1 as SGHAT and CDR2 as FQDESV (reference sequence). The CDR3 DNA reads TGTGCCAGCAGCGTAGGGGGGTACACTGATGCTTTCTTT. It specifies CASSVGGYTDAFF.

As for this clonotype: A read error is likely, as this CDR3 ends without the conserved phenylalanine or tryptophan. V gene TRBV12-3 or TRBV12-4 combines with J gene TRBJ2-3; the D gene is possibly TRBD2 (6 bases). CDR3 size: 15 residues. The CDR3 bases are TGTGCTAGCGGTTTACCCGGGAGCGGTTCTGATACGCAGTATTCT. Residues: CASGLPGSGSDTQYS.

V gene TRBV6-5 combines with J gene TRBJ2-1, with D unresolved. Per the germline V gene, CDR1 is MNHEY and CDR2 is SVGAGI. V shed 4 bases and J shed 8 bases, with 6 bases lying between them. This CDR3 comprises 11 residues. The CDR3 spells CASSSGYEQFF. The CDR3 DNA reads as TGTGCCAGCAGTTCAGGCTATGAGCAGTTCTTC.

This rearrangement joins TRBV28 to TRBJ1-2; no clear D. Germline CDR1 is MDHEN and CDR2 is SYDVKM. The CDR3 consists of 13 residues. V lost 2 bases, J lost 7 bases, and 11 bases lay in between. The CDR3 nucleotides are TGTGCCAGCAGTTTAACGGGTTTCTTTGGCTACACCTTC. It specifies CASSLTGFFGYTF.

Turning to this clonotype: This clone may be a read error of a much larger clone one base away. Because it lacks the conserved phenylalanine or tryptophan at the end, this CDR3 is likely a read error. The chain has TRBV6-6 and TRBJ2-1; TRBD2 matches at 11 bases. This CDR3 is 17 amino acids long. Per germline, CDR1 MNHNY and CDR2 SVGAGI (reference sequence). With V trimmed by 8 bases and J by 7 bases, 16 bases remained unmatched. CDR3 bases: TGTGCCAGCGGGGAAATTAAGACTAGCGGGACGATAAATGAGCAGTTCGTC. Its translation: CASGEIKTSGTINEQFV.

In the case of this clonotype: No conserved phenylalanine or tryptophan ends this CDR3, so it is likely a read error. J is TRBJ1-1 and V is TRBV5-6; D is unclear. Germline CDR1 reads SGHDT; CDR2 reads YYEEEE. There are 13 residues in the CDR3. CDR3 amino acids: CVSSLERYTEAFY. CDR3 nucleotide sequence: TGTGTCAGCAGCTTGGAGCGGTACACTGAAGCTTTCTAT.

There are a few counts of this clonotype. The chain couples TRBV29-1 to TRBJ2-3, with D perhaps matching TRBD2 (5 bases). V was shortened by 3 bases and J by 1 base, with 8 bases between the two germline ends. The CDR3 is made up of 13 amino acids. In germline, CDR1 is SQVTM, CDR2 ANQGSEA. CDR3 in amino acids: CSVESGGTDTQYF. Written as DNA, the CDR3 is TGCAGCGTTGAGTCCGGGGGCACAGATACGCAGTATTTT.

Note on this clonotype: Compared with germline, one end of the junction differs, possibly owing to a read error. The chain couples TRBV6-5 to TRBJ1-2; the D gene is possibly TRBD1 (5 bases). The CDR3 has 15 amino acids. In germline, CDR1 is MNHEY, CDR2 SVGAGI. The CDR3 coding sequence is TGTGTCAGCAGTTCCCTCCAGGGATCGGACCATGGCTACACCTTC. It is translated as CVSSSLQGSDHGYTF.

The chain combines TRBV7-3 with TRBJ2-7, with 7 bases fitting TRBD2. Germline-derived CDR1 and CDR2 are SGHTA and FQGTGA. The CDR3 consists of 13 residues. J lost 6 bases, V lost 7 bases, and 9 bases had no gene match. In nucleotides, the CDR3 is TGTGCCAGCAACATACGCCCGGGGGGCGAGCAGTACTTC. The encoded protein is CASNIRPGGEQYF.